This T cell receptor beta chain was obtained from a study of cytomegalovirus exposure and HLA in healthy donors. Study-wide points: Most of the CMV-associated TCR beta chains (in a later analysis) appeared to be HLA-restricted.

In regard to this clone: Its antigen is as yet unknown.

V was clipped by 3 bases and J by 2 bases, with 8 bases between them. Per germline, CDR1 SGHNT and CDR2 YENEEA. The CDR3 runs 14 residues. The PCR made use of 60 Vbeta and 13 Jbeta primers. Sequencing was performed with immunoSEQ multiplex PCR; in TCRdb, only in-frame clones are kept and a portion is missing. Of 50,000 to 55,000 clones listed, roughly 72% are singletons. The rearrangement links TRBV11-3 to TRBJ1-3; possibly TRBD1 for D (6 bases). The sequenced material came from PBMCs. The TCR was taken from a woman aged 45-59 years in good health and CMV-seropositive. For the CDR3, the DNA is TGTGCCAGCAGCTTGGCAGGGGCTGGAAACACCATATATTTT. It is translated as CASSLAGAGNTIYF.